This TCR beta chain was captured in a study of shared clonotypes between healthy human individuals. TCRdb keeps only in-frame clones here, not all; method: immunoSEQ multiplex PCR. The sample lists 950,000 to 1,200,000 clones; approximately 80% were seen once. The CDR3 covers 15 residues. CDR1 and CDR2 from the germline V gene are SGHTA and FQGNSA. The J segment lost 4 bases and the V segment lost 6 bases, leaving 8 bases of the junction unmatched. The chain employs TRBV7-2 and TRBJ1-5, with TRBD1 matching over 8 bases. The source material was memory CD4+ T cells from PBMCs. Noted subset: CD45RA-negative fraction. This TCR was recovered from a man aged 18 to 35 in good health. Some clones in this sample may be carry-over from other donors' samples. CDR3: CASRFQGAGNQPQHF. The CDR3, as DNA: TGTGCCAGCAGGTTCCAGGGGGCAGGGAATCAGCCCCAGCATTTT.